The 27 T cell receptor beta chains given below trace back to one sample, sequenced in a study of cytomegalovirus exposure and HLA in healthy donors. Primers: 60 Vbeta forward and 13 Jbeta reverse. Sequenced by immunoSEQ multiplex PCR; TCRdb stores in-frame clones only, minus some. The sample contains about 190,000 clones, approximately 86% of which appear only once. Material for sequencing was PBMCs. All receptors derive from a boy between 2 and 10 years old in good health and CMV-seronegative.

The chain couples TRBV2 to TRBJ2-1, with D possibly matching TRBD1 (5 bases). This CDR3 is built from 15 residues. Trimming pared 6 bases from V and 6 bases from J, leaving 18 bases between. The germline gives CDR1 SNHLY, CDR2 FYNNEI. In nucleotides, the CDR3 is TGTGCCAGCAGCCCGCTAGGGGCCAGCGCCAATGAGCAGTTCTTC. Translation: CASSPLGASANEQFF.

Concerning this clone: This sample includes further DNA sequences coding for the same CDR3. The chain recombines TRBV30 with TRBJ2-3; D is unclear. Per germline, CDR1 GTSNPN and CDR2 SVGIG (reference sequence). The CDR3 is made up of 13 amino acids. V dropped 3 bases and J dropped 0 bases, with 7 bases sitting between them. The CDR3 bases are TGTGCCTGGAGGACGACTAGCACAGATACGCAGTATTTT. As protein: CAWRTTSTDTQYF.

The rearrangement joins TRBV7-4 to TRBJ1-5; the D gene is possibly TRBD1 (5 bases). Germline assignment: CDR1 SGHVT and CDR2 SQSDAQ. This CDR3 is built from 17 residues. V was shortened by 7 bases and J by 0 bases, with 19 bases between the two germline ends. CDR3 amino acids: CASTLQGELFSNQPQHF. In DNA form, the CDR3 reads TGTGCCAGCACCCTACAAGGGGAACTCTTTAGCAATCAGCCCCAGCATTTT.

The chain is built from TRBV28 and TRBJ1-1, with D hard to call. Germline V gives CDR1 MDHEN, CDR2 SYDVKM. CDR3 length equals 14 residues. V lost 5 bases, J lost 5 bases, and 15 bases lay in between. The DNA for the CDR3 is TGTGCCAGCAGTGAGGGCCTGAGAGCGACTGAAGCTTTCTTT. It translates to CASSEGLRATEAFF. The full variable domain, completed using reference TRBV28 and TRBJ1-1, is DVKVTQSSRYLVKRTGEKVFLECVQDMDHENMFWYRQDPGLGLRLIYFSYDVKMKEKGDIPEGYSVSREKKERFSLILESASTNQTSMYLCASSEGLRATEAFFGQGTRLTVV.

As to this clone: This CDR3 is also generated by other DNA sequences in the sample. The chain links TRBV2 to TRBJ2-3, with 7 bases fitting TRBD2. Germline CDR1 and CDR2: SNHLY and FYNNEI. The CDR3 sequence is 14 residues long. V shed 6 bases, J shed 0 bases, and the junction held 3 bases outside the gene matches. Here the CDR3 reads CASRGGLSTDTQYF. The CDR3 nucleotides are TGTGCCAGCAGGGGGGGGTTAAGCACAGATACGCAGTATTTT.

The chain recombines TRBV30 with TRBJ2-5, with 11 bases lining up with TRBD2. The J call may be faulty, since TRBJ2-7 better matches the DNA end. The germline V gene encodes CDR1 GTSNPN and CDR2 SVGIG (reference sequence). The CDR3 runs to 18 residues. This chain's CDR3 is CAWSARSRASGRPYEQYF. Written as DNA, the CDR3 is TGTGCCTGGAGTGCCCGTTCTCGGGCTAGCGGGAGGCCCTACGAGCAGTACTTC.

The chain has TRBV16 and TRBJ1-1; 7 bases fit TRBD1. CDR1 and CDR2 (germline): KGHSY, FQNENV. The CDR3 length is 14 residues. The ends lost 1 base at V and 8 bases at J; junction bases unmatched: 7. Written as DNA, the CDR3 is TGTGCCAGCAGCCAATGGGGACAGAACCTAGAAGCTTTCTTT. This translates into CASSQWGQNLEAFF.

The V call is TRBV2, the J call TRBJ1-6; 7 bases fit TRBD1. Germline trimming cut 6 bases from V and 1 base from J; bases unmatched to any gene: 6. The CDR3 has 16 amino acids. Germline V gives CDR1 SNHLY, CDR2 FYNNEI. The CDR3 nucleotides read TGTGCCAGCAGGGAGAACAGGGGATCCTATAATTCACCCCTCCACTTT. This sequence encodes CASRENRGSYNSPLHF.

The chain employs TRBV28 and TRBJ2-1; 7 bases match TRBD2. Unmatched junction bases numbered 8, after V lost 4 bases and J lost 8 bases. Germline V CDR1 and CDR2: MDHEN, SYDVKM. This CDR3 is built from 14 residues. The CDR3 bases are TGTGCCAGCAGTTGGAGGCTAGCGGCCTATGAGCAGTTCTTC. It yields the protein CASSWRLAAYEQFF.

CDR3 loop: CASRRGREGGNEQFF. The CDR3 coding sequence is TGCGCCAGCAGACGAGGACGGGAGGGTGGGAATGAGCAGTTCTTC. V and J are TRBV5-1 and TRBJ2-1; 8 positions agree with TRBD2. The length of the CDR3 is 15 residues. J was trimmed by 7 bases and V by 5 bases; bases with no gene match: 11. Per the germline V gene, CDR1 is SGHRS and CDR2 is YFSETQ.

The rearrangement joins TRBV18 to TRBJ1-1, with unresolved D. The CDR3 totals 15 residues. In germline, CDR1 is KGHSH, CDR2 LQKENI. Trimming took off 2 bases at V and 7 bases at J, with 17 bases between the two ends. CDR3 DNA: TGTGCCAGCTCACCAAGCCCTTGGTTTGTCGGTGAAGCTTTCTTT. Amino acid sequence: CASSPSPWFVGEAFF.

The chain is built from TRBV28 and TRBJ2-4; TRBD1 aligns across 10 bases. Germline V gene data show CDR1 as MDHEN and CDR2 as SYDVKM. The CDR3 is made up of 16 amino acids. V was pared by 2 bases and J by 7 bases, with 8 bases of the junction left unmatched. The CDR3 spells CASSLPGDRGWNIQYF. As DNA, the CDR3 is TGTGCCAGCAGTTTACCTGGGGACAGGGGATGGAACATTCAGTACTTC.

This clone was recorded a few times. The rearrangement links TRBV2 to TRBJ2-3; D gene uncertain. CDR3 length: 15 residues. CDR1 is SNHLY, CDR2 FYNNEI, per germline. V gave up 3 bases and J gave up 2 bases, with 12 bases separating them. CDR3 protein: CASSDLTQFTDTQYF. Written as DNA, the CDR3 is TGTGCCAGCAGTGATCTGACACAATTCACAGATACGCAGTATTTT.

The table lists this clone with a count of one. This chain joins TRBV6-4 and TRBJ1-1; 10 nucleotides match TRBD1. This CDR3 spans 13 amino acids. Germline CDR1 is MRHNA and CDR2 is SNTAGT. Losses at the gene ends were 6 bases for V and 4 bases for J; bases not matched to a gene: 2. CDR3 residues: CASSRDRGTEAFF. CDR3 DNA: TGTGCCAGCAGCCGGGACAGGGGCACTGAAGCTTTCTTT.

This clone was seen just once. The CDR3 sequence is CASGTLNTGELFF. The CDR3 nucleotides are TGTGCCAGCGGGACATTGAACACCGGGGAGCTGTTTTTT. The chain recombines TRBV6-5 with TRBJ2-2, with D perhaps TRBD1 (6 bases). Germline CDR1 reads MNHEY; CDR2 reads SVGAGI. V gave up 8 bases and J gave up 1 base, with 8 bases separating them. The CDR3 covers 13 residues.

The chain links TRBV6-1 to TRBJ1-1, with a weak D call TRBD1 (5 bases). Germline V gene lookup returns CDR1 MNHNS and CDR2 SASEGT. V was cut by 11 bases and J by 3 bases, with 16 bases left in between. The CDR3 sequence is 13 residues long. CDR3 DNA sequence: TGTGCCGGCTCAGGGCGGTGGGACACTGAAGCTTTCTTT. Encoded protein: CAGSGRWDTEAFF.

In this sample, this clone turned up once. The chain joins TRBV27 to TRBJ2-5, with D possibly matching TRBD2 (6 bases). This CDR3 is built from 16 residues. V shed 5 bases and J shed 1 base, with 17 bases lying between them. Germline V gene lookup returns CDR1 MNHEY and CDR2 SMNVEV (reference sequence). In DNA, the CDR3 is TGTGCCAGCAGTCCGAGGGCTTGGACTACCCAAGAGACCCAGTACTTC. It codes for CASSPRAWTTQETQYF.

The rearrangement joins TRBV19 to TRBJ1-4; possible D gene TRBD1, 6 bases. CDR1 and CDR2 (germline): LNHDA, SQIVND (reference sequence). The CDR3 spans 15 residues. The V gene lost 4 bases and the J gene lost 5 bases, with 14 bases spanning the gap. In nucleotides, the CDR3 is TGTGCCAGTAGTAAAGACAGGTACCAAAATGAAAAACTGTTTTTT. Residues: CASSKDRYQNEKLFF.

The gene calls are TRBV5-6 and TRBJ1-2; maybe TRBD1 (5 bases). CDR3 size: 13 residues. CDR1 and CDR2 (germline): SGHDT, YYEEEE. Trimming pared 4 bases from V and 8 bases from J, leaving 15 bases between. CDR3 in DNA: TGTGCCAGCAGCCTGGATGGGGGGGAAGGCTACACCTTC. Translated, it gives CASSLDGGEGYTF.

This clone showed up just once. The chain links TRBV28 to TRBJ2-3; D gene uncertain. This CDR3 comprises 13 residues. Trimming shortened V by 11 bases and J by 1 base, and 13 bases separated the two germline ends. The germline CDR1 and CDR2 sequences are MDHEN and SYDVKM. CDR3 coding DNA: TGTGCCTACCGAGGTAGTGGCACAGATACGCAGTATTTT. It translates to CAYRGSGTDTQYF.

The sample holds a few counts of this clone. The V gene is TRBV6-1, the J gene TRBJ1-1, with D possibly being TRBD1 (6 bases). The V gene's germline CDR1 is MNHNS and CDR2 SASEGT. This CDR3 has 13 amino acids. V dropped 6 bases and J dropped 3 bases, with 11 bases sitting between them. CDR3 in amino acids: CASRTDRDTEAFF. The CDR3 DNA sequence: TGTGCCAGCAGAACGGACAGAGACACTGAAGCTTTCTTT.

The gene calls are TRBV21-1 and TRBJ2-7; TRBD2 is taken as the D call from the table, unchecked against the DNA. TRBV21-1 is a known pseudogene. This CDR3 has 13 residues. CDR3 protein: CASRTLGGYEQYF. DNA of the CDR3: TGTGCCAGCCGCACTTTGGGGGGCTACGAGCAGTACTTC.

CDR3 in amino acids: CASSYWTAETQYF. CDR3 sequence (DNA): TGTGCCAGCAGTTACTGGACAGCCGAGACCCAGTACTTC. The chain recombines TRBV6-5 with TRBJ2-5, with D possibly matching TRBD1 (6 bases). V lost 1 base, J lost 5 bases, and 8 bases lay in between. This CDR3 spans 13 amino acids. Germline lookup yields CDR1 MNHEY and CDR2 SVGAGI.

The chain couples TRBV18 to TRBJ1-5; D unresolved. The CDR3 is 13 amino acids. Trimming pared 4 bases from V and 1 base from J, leaving 5 bases between. Germline lookup yields CDR1 KGHSH and CDR2 LQKENI. The DNA of the CDR3 is TGTGCCAGCTCACGGGCCAGCAATCAGCCCCAGCATTTT. Its protein product is CASSRASNQPQHF.

The chain combines TRBV5-8 with TRBJ2-7, with a weak D call TRBD1 (5 bases). V was shortened by 7 bases and J by 2 bases, with 25 bases between the two germline ends. The V gene's germline CDR1 is SGHTS and CDR2 YDEGEE. This CDR3 has 17 residues. CDR3 bases: TGTGCCAGCCCCTCCCTTATCCAGGGCAAAAGGACCTACGAGCAGTACTTC. Translation: CASPSLIQGKRTYEQYF.

Worth noting for this clone: Different DNA sequences within this sample yield the same CDR3. This sequence joins TRBV6-8 and TRBJ1-6; tentatively, D is TRBD1 (6 bases). Trimming cost V 4 bases and J 1 base, with 23 bases left between them. The CDR3 spans 20 residues. Germline assignment: CDR1 MNHGY and CDR2 SAAAGT. In DNA, the CDR3 is TGTGCCAGCAGTTTCACAGGGAAGGCGACTCCAAGGTCCTATAATTCACCCCTCCACTTT. Encoded protein: CASSFTGKATPRSYNSPLHF.

The rearrangement joins TRBV19 to TRBJ2-1; 11 bases fit TRBD2. CDR1 is LNHDA and CDR2 is SQIVND in the germline V gene (reference sequence). V gave up 9 bases and J gave up 7 bases; unmatched junction bases: 20. The CDR3 spans 18 residues. CDR3 in amino acids: CASSIAGGTNRKWNEQFF. The CDR3, as DNA: TGTGCCAGCTCGATAGCGGGAGGGACAAATAGAAAATGGAATGAGCAGTTCTTC.